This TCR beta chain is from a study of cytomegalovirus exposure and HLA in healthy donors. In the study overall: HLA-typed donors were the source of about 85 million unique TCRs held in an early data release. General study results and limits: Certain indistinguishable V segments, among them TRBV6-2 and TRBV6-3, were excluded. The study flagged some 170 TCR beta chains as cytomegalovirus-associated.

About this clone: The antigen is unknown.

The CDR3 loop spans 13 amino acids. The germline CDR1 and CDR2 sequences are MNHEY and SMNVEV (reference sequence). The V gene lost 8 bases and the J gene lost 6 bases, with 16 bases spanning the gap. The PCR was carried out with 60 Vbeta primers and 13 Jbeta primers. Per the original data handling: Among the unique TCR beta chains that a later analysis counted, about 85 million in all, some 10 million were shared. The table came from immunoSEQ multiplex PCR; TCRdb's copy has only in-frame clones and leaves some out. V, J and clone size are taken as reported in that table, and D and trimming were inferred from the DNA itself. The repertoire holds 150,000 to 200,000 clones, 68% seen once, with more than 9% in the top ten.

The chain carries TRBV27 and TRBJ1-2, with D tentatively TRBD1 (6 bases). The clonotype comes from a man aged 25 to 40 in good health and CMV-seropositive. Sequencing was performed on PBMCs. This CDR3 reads CASRGEGDNGYTF. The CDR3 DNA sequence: TGTGCCAGCCGAGGAGAGGGGGACAATGGCTACACCTTC.